These 21 T cell receptor beta chains originate from one sample sequenced in a study of cytomegalovirus exposure and HLA in healthy donors. Clones were sequenced by immunoSEQ multiplex PCR, and TCRdb holds only the in-frame ones, with some missing. The sample gives about 220,000 clones, just over 90% of which show up once; roughly 1% is in the top ten. The sample was PBMCs. These TCRs come from a woman aged 18-29 years in good health and CMV-seronegative.

CDR3 region: CASSQTVGYEKLFF. CDR3 DNA: TGTGCCAGCAGTCAGACAGTAGGTTATGAAAAACTGTTTTTT. The J gene is TRBJ1-4, the V gene TRBV6-5, with D tentatively TRBD1 (5 bases). Germline V CDR1 and CDR2: MNHEY, SVGAGI. V lost 5 bases and J lost 6, with 13 bases in between. CDR3 length: 14 residues.

The V call is TRBV6-1, the J call TRBJ1-5, with 9 bases that match TRBD1. Germline assignment: CDR1 MNHNS and CDR2 SASEGT. The CDR3 contains 15 residues. Trimming at V came to 8 bases and at J to 6 bases, leaving 11 bases not matched to a gene. CDR3 residues: CASEIWTGAVQPQHF. Here the CDR3 DNA reads TGTGCCAGCGAAATTTGGACAGGGGCGGTTCAGCCCCAGCATTTT.

The rearrangement uses TRBV7-8 and TRBJ1-5; D remains ambiguous. CDR3 size: 15 residues. Germline CDR1 is SGHVS and CDR2 is FQNEAQ. Trimming cost V 3 bases and J 3 bases, with 12 bases left between them. The CDR3 protein is CASSFTRLINQPQHF. The CDR3 DNA is TGTGCCAGCAGCTTTACCAGACTGATCAATCAGCCCCAGCATTTT.

This clone came up once. The chain carries TRBV4-2 and TRBJ2-7; D is unclear. This CDR3 region has 16 residues. Germline V lookup: CDR1 LGHNA, CDR2 YNFKEQ. Trimming stripped 1 base from V and 0 bases from J, with 13 bases between. The CDR3: CASSQAEQLSSYEQYF. The CDR3 region has the DNA TGTGCCAGCAGCCAAGCGGAGCAGCTAAGCTCCTACGAGCAGTACTTC.

This chain joins TRBV14 and TRBJ1-1, with TRBD1 matching 11 bases. Germline-derived CDR1 and CDR2 are SGHDN and FVKESK. This CDR3 is built from 15 residues. Unmatched junction bases numbered 5, after V lost 4 bases and J lost 4 bases. In DNA form, the CDR3 reads TGTGCCAGCAGCCGGGGACAGGGGGAAAGCACTGAAGCTTTCTTT. Translating gives CASSRGQGESTEAFF.

This clone appeared once. This chain uses TRBV5-1 with TRBJ2-1; the match to TRBD1 covers 9 bases. This CDR3 is built from 16 residues. With 3 bases clipped from V and 8 bases from J, the junction kept 12 bases outside the gene matches. Germline V CDR1 and CDR2: SGHRS, YFSETQ. CDR3 coding DNA: TGCGCCAGCAGCTCGCCGACGGGACAGGGCGCCGATGAGCAGTTCTTC. This sequence encodes CASSSPTGQGADEQFF.

V is TRBV6-5 and J is TRBJ2-3; D may be TRBD2 (5 bases). CDR3 length: 16 amino acids. CDR1 and CDR2 (germline): MNHEY, SVGAGI. Trimming shortened V by 0 bases and J by 0 bases, and 10 bases separated the two germline ends. In DNA, the CDR3 is TGTGCCAGCAGTTACTCGAGGGATACTAGCACAGATACGCAGTATTTT. It encodes CASSYSRDTSTDTQYF.

The chain recombines TRBV15 with TRBJ1-4, with TRBD1 matching over 7 bases. The germline V gene encodes CDR1 LNHNV and CDR2 YYDKDF (reference sequence). The CDR3 sequence is 17 residues long. Unmatched junction bases numbered 15, after V lost 3 bases and J lost 8 bases. The CDR3 sequence: CATSRATNRGGEEKLFF. DNA for the CDR3: TGTGCCACCAGCAGGGCGACCAACAGGGGCGGAGAGGAAAAACTGTTTTTT.

This clone has only one observation. The chain recombines TRBV5-1 with TRBJ2-3, with 9 bases aligning to TRBD2. Germline CDR1 and CDR2: SGHRS and YFSETQ. The CDR3 runs 15 residues. Trimming took 0 bases from V and 6 from J; bases not matched to a gene: 5. CDR3 DNA: TGCGCCAGCAGCTTGGGGGCGGGAGGGCCGGATACGCAGTATTTT. Encoded protein: CASSLGAGGPDTQYF.

The chain has TRBV5-4 and TRBJ1-5; 9 nucleotides agree with TRBD1. Germline CDR1 is SGHNT and CDR2 is YYREEE (reference sequence). Trimming removed 4 bases from V and 5 bases from J; junction bases left unmatched: 10. The CDR3 extends over 16 amino acids. As DNA, the CDR3 is TGTGCCAGCAGCCCCGGACAGGGGCCTGTGGATCAGCCCCAGCATTTT. Translating gives CASSPGQGPVDQPQHF.

CDR3 sequence reads: CASSRRLERNYGYTF. CDR3 nucleotide sequence: TGTGCCAGCAGCCGCAGACTCGAACGTAACTATGGCTACACCTTC. The chain recombines TRBV7-9 with TRBJ1-2; D unclear. With 5 bases removed from V and 1 base from J, the gap between germline ends came to 14 bases. The CDR3 covers 15 residues. Germline assignment: CDR1 SEHNR and CDR2 FQNEAQ (reference sequence).

V is TRBV29-1 and J is TRBJ2-1, with a weak D call TRBD1 (6 bases). CDR3 length equals 14 residues. V was pared by 6 bases and J by 4 bases, with 16 bases between. Germline loops: CDR1 SQVTM, CDR2 ANQGSEA. CDR3 sequence (DNA): TGCAGCGTCGACGGGGACAATGAATACAATGAGCAGTTCTTC. Protein: CSVDGDNEYNEQFF.

The V call is TRBV18, the J call TRBJ1-5; 7 bases map to TRBD1. There are 15 residues in the CDR3. The germline V gene encodes CDR1 KGHSH and CDR2 LQKENI. The V gene end was trimmed by 3 bases and the J gene end by 7 bases; junction bases not matched to a gene: 9. DNA for the CDR3: TGTGCCAGCTCACCCCCTGACAGGGTTGGGCAGCCCCAGCATTTT. Its protein is CASSPPDRVGQPQHF. Drawing the rest from reference TRBV18 and TRBJ1-5, the complete variable domain is NAGVMQNPRHLVRRRGQEARLRCSPMKGHSHVYWYRQLPEEGLKFMVYLQKENIIDESGMPKERFSAEFPKEGPSILRIQQVVRGDSAAYFCASSPPDRVGQPQHFGDGTRLSIL.

This chain joins TRBV30 and TRBJ1-1, with TRBD1 as a possible D gene (6 bases). CDR3 length equals 13 residues. Germline-derived CDR1 and CDR2 are GTSNPN and SVGIG (reference sequence). The germline V and J ends were trimmed by 1 base and 4 bases, with 10 bases remaining between them. The CDR3, as DNA: TGTGCCTGGAGTGGGGGCAGGGGCACTGAAGCTTTCTTT. Its protein product is CAWSGGRGTEAFF.

The sample holds one count of this clone. V is TRBV5-1 and J is TRBJ1-2; D may be TRBD1 (5 bases). V was cut by 2 bases and J by 4 bases, with 12 bases left in between. CDR3 length: 14 residues. Per germline, CDR1 SGHRS and CDR2 YFSETQ. The CDR3 loop reads CASSFSRDTYGYTF. The CDR3 coding sequence is TGCGCCAGCAGCTTCTCCAGGGATACCTATGGCTACACCTTC.

The V and J genes are TRBV4-1 and TRBJ2-7; TRBD2 matches 9 bases. With 2 bases clipped from V and 4 bases from J, the junction kept 12 bases outside the gene matches. The length of the CDR3 is 17 residues. In germline, CDR1 is MGHRA, CDR2 YSYEKL. The CDR3 protein is CASSQTVWDLAGYEQYF. The CDR3 DNA sequence: TGCGCCAGCAGCCAAACCGTCTGGGACCTAGCGGGATACGAGCAGTACTTC.

The CDR3 nucleotides read TGCGCCAGCAGCTTTGGACAGGGCCAGCCCCAGCATTTT. It yields the protein CASSFGQGQPQHF. The chain employs TRBV5-1 and TRBJ1-5; 8 bases are a match to TRBD1. The CDR3 consists of 13 residues. Germline loops: CDR1 SGHRS, CDR2 YFSETQ. Germline trimming cut 2 bases from V and 7 bases from J; bases unmatched to any gene: 2.

The chain has TRBV30 and TRBJ2-1, with TRBD2 identical over 9 bases. Trimming at V came to 3 bases and at J to 3 bases, leaving 9 bases not matched to a gene. The CDR3 consists of 16 residues. Looked up from germline, CDR1 is GTSNPN and CDR2 is SVGIG (reference sequence). CDR3 in amino acids: CAWRSPRTSVYNEQFF. Written as DNA, the CDR3 is TGTGCCTGGAGATCACCCAGGACTAGCGTCTACAATGAGCAGTTCTTC.

This sequence joins TRBV11-3 and TRBJ2-5, with 9 bases fitting TRBD2. The germline CDR1 and CDR2 sequences are SGHNT and YENEEA. The CDR3 totals 15 residues. V shed 1 base and J 2 bases; nucleotides not matched to a gene: 2. Here the CDR3 DNA reads TGTGCCAGCAGCTTAGGGACTAGCGAACAAGAGACCCAGTACTTC. Protein: CASSLGTSEQETQYF.

This clone was detected once. V and J are TRBV11-1 and TRBJ1-2; no firm D call. Trimming took 5 bases from V and 7 from J, leaving 20 bases between them. Germline CDR1 is SGHAT and CDR2 is FQDESV (reference sequence). The CDR3 is 15 residues long. The CDR3 DNA reads as TGTGCCAGCAGCCCCGGCGGCCTACCCCGGGGTGGCTACACCTTC. As protein: CASSPGGLPRGGYTF.

The chain links TRBV2 to TRBJ2-1, with D possibly TRBD1 on 6 matching bases. The germline V and J ends were trimmed by 7 bases and 1 base, with 17 bases remaining between them. CDR1 is SNHLY, CDR2 FYNNEI, per germline. This CDR3 has 16 amino acids. CDR3 protein: CASMGKGEISYNEQFF. In DNA, the CDR3 is TGTGCCAGCATGGGAAAGGGGGAAATTTCCTACAATGAGCAGTTCTTC.